This TCR beta chain was recovered during a study of post-analysis software for immune sequencing data. Study-level background: Patients had relapsing-remitting, secondary progressive or progressive-relapsing multiple sclerosis; some lacked subtype. Study-level results: With TRBV5-6, TRBV5-1 and TRBV20-1 included, roughly five TRBV segments were more frequent in patients than in controls.

The CDR3 covers 14 residues. Germline V gives CDR1 SGHTA, CDR2 FQGNSA. Trimming cost V 3 bases and J 7 bases, with 16 bases left between them. Presence of unique molecular identifiers characterized the TCR beta cDNA libraries. TCRdb processed the PCR reads anew with MiXCR; each CDR3 protein has one entry. The top ten hold around 4.7% of the sample, which has approximately 770,000 distinct CDR3 sequences, approximately 44% seen once. Comment on this clonotype: Its antigen is not identified.

This chain links TRBV7-2 with TRBJ2-7; no definite D call. The TCR comes from a girl aged 10-17 years with multiple sclerosis. Sequenced material: blood. The CDR3: CASSFPGSYNEQYF. DNA for the CDR3: TGTGCCAGCAGCTTTCCGGGCTCCTACAATGAGCAGTACTTC.